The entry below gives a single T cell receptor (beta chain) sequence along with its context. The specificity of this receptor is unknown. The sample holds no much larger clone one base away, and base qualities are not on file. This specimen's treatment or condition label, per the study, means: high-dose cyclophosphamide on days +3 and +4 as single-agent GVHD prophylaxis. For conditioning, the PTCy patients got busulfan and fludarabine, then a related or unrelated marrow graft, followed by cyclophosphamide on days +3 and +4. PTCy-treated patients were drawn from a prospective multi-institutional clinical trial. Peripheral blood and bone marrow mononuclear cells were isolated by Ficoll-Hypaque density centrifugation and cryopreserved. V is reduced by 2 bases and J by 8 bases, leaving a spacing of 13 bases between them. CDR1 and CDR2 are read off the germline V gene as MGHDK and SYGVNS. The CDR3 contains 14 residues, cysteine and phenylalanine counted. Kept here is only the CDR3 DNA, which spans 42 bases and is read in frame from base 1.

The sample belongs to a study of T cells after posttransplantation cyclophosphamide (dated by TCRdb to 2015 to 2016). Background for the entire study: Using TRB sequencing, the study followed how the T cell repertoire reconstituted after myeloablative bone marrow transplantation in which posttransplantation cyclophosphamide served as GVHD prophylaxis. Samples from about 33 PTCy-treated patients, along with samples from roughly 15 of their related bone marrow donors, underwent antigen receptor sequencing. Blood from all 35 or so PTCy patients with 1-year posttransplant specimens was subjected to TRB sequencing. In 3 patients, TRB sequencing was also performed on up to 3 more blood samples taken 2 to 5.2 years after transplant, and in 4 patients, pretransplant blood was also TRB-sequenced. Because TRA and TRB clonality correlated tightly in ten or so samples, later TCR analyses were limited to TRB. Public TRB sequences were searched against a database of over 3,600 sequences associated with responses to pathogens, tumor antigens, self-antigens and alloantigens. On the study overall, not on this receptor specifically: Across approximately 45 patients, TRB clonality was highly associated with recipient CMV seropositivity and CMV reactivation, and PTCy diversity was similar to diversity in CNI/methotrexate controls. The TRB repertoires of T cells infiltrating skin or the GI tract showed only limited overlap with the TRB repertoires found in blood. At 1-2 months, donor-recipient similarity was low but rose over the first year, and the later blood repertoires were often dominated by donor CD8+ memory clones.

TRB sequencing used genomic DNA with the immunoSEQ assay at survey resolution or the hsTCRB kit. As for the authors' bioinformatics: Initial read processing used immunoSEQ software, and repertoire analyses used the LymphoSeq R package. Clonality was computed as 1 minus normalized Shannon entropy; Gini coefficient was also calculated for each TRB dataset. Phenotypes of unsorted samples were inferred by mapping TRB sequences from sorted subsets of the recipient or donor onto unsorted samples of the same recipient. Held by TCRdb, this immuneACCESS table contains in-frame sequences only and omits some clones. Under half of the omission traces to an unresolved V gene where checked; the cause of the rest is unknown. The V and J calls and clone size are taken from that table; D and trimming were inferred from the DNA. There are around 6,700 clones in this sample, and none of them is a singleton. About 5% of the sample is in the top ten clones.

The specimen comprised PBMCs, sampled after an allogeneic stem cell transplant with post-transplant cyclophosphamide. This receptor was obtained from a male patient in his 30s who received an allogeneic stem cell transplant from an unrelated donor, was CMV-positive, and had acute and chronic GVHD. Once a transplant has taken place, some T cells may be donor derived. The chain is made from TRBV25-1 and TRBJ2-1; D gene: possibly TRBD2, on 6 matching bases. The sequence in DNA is TGTGCCAGCAGTGAAGCGGGGTCGGAGGATGAGCAGTTCTTC. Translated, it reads CASSEAGSEDEQFF.